These 18 T cell receptor beta chains were all obtained from the same sample, sequenced in a study of high-grade serous ovarian cancer treatment subgroups. Assay: immunoSEQ multiplex PCR; the TCRdb copy retains only in-frame clones and omits some. This sample has about 5,200 clones; over 55% occur once, and the top ten carry about 15%. Tumor samples were obtained before definitive surgery or chemotherapy. The specimen sequenced was tumor tissue. These TCRs come from a human donor with high-grade serous ovarian cancer.

The chain combines TRBV28 with TRBJ1-4, with no clear D. This CDR3 is 12 amino acids long. The ends were cut back, 2 bases at V and 8 bases at J, with 6 bases in the middle. The germline V gene has CDR1 MDHEN and CDR2 SYDVKM. The CDR3, as DNA: TGTGCCAGCAGTTTAAATGTCGAAAAACTGTTTTTT. Amino acid sequence: CASSLNVEKLFF.

The chain recombines TRBV18 with TRBJ1-1; tentatively, D is TRBD1 (5 bases). Trimming removed 1 base at V and 0 bases at J, with 12 bases between. CDR3 length equals 16 residues. The germline V gene has CDR1 KGHSH and CDR2 LQKENI. This chain's CDR3 is CASSPRGLTMNTEAFF. In DNA form, the CDR3 reads TGTGCCAGCTCACCACGGGGACTGACCATGAACACTGAAGCTTTCTTT.

A few counts support this clone. The rearrangement joins TRBV7-9 to TRBJ1-1; D unclear. Germline V gene lookup returns CDR1 SEHNR and CDR2 FQNEAQ (reference sequence). There are 15 residues in the CDR3. Deletions cut 2 bases from V and 2 bases from J, with 12 bases between. Here the CDR3 DNA reads TGTGCCAGCAGCTTAATGGCACCCATCAACACTGAAGCTTTCTTT. Encoded protein: CASSLMAPINTEAFF.

The V call is TRBV9, the J call TRBJ2-7; TRBD2 aligns across 12 bases. Germline V CDR1 and CDR2: SGDLS, YYNGEE. CDR3 size: 15 residues. J was trimmed by 3 bases and V by 0 bases; bases with no gene match: 1. CDR3 DNA: TGTGCCAGCAGCGTAGAACTAGCGGGAGGCTACGAGCAGTACGTC. This gives the protein CASSVELAGGYEQYV.

The table lists this clone with a count of one. The rearrangement uses TRBV25-1 and TRBJ1-1; TRBD1 aligns across 7 bases. Trimming took 6 bases from V and 1 from J; bases not matched to a gene: 8. The CDR3 is made up of 15 amino acids. Germline V lookup: CDR1 MGHDK, CDR2 SYGVNS. In DNA form, the CDR3 reads TGTGCCAGCAGCCCTAGGACAGGCCAGAACACTGAAGCTTTCTTT. It encodes CASSPRTGQNTEAFF.

The chain joins TRBV6-5 to TRBJ1-1; D not resolved. Germline assignment: CDR1 MNHEY and CDR2 SVGAGI. V lost 3 bases, J lost 2 bases, and 7 bases lay in between. The CDR3 length is 13 residues. The CDR3 loop reads CASSYSKNTEAFF. The CDR3, as DNA: TGTGCCAGCAGTTATAGCAAAAACACTGAAGCTTTCTTT.

This chain connects TRBV27 to TRBJ1-5; D remains ambiguous. Germline assignment: CDR1 MNHEY and CDR2 SMNVEV (reference sequence). V shed 9 bases and J shed 9 bases, with 21 bases lying between them. This CDR3 spans 14 amino acids. This CDR3 reads CASRPGPLTRPQHF. Written as DNA, the CDR3 is TGTGCCAGTAGACCCGGCCCCCTTACGCGGCCCCAGCATTTT.

This chain uses TRBV9 with TRBJ2-3; D gene uncertain. The germline V gene encodes CDR1 SGDLS and CDR2 YYNGEE. Trimming stripped 4 bases from V and 5 bases from J, with 11 bases between. This CDR3 comprises 13 residues. The CDR3 region is CASSPLAQDTQYF. The CDR3 DNA reads as TGTGCCAGCAGCCCCTTAGCTCAAGATACGCAGTATTTT.

The chain carries TRBV14 and TRBJ2-1; 9 bases fit TRBD1. The CDR3 consists of 19 residues. The germline gives CDR1 SGHDN, CDR2 FVKESK. V shed 1 base, J shed 4 bases, and the junction held 14 bases outside the gene matches. CDR3 sequence (DNA): TGTGCCAGCAGCCAAGGGGTCCCAACCGTGGGACAGGGTTACAATGAGCAGTTCTTC. It codes for CASSQGVPTVGQGYNEQFF.

This clone appeared a few times. The chain links TRBV18 to TRBJ2-7, with unresolved D. The germline V gene has CDR1 KGHSH and CDR2 LQKENI. V lost 3 bases, J lost 1 base, and 7 bases lay in between. The CDR3 is 13 amino acids. The CDR3 DNA reads as TGTGCCAGCTCACCGGATAGATCCTACGAGCAGTACGTC. Its translation: CASSPDRSYEQYV.

The chain couples TRBV4-2 to TRBJ1-1; 10 bases map to TRBD1. The CDR3 loop spans 16 amino acids. The trim removed 0 bases at V and 11 bases at J, leaving 12 bases unmatched. The germline CDR1 and CDR2 sequences are LGHNA and YNFKEQ. CDR3 nucleotides: TGTGCCAGCAGCCAAGATTCGGGACAGGGGCTGGGTTGGGCTTTCTTT. Translated, it gives CASSQDSGQGLGWAFF.

This clone occurred a few times. The rearrangement uses TRBV2 and TRBJ2-1; D remains ambiguous. Germline CDR1 SNHLY, CDR2 FYNNEI. There are 16 residues in the CDR3. V lost 1 base to trimming and J lost 8 bases, with 18 bases between them. The CDR3 DNA follows: TGTGCCAGCAGTGAAGATGGTGGGCTCTTTACGGATGAGCAGTTCTTC. Translated, it gives CASSEDGGLFTDEQFF.

This clone was counted between two and nine times. This chain links TRBV4-2 with TRBJ2-2, with 12 nucleotides matching TRBD2. V gave up 2 bases and J gave up 7 bases; unmatched junction bases: 11. Germline V gene lookup returns CDR1 LGHNA and CDR2 YNFKEQ. CDR3 length: 18 amino acids. CDR3 coding DNA: TGTGCCAGCAGCCAAAGCTTAGGGCTAGCGGGGGGGGACGGGGAGCTGTTTTTT. Amino acids: CASSQSLGLAGGDGELFF.

This clone was detected a few times. V usage is TRBV7-9 and J usage is TRBJ2-1; D is uncertain. V lost 4 bases and J 4 bases, leaving 5 bases between the germline ends. Germline V CDR1 and CDR2: SEHNR, FQNEAQ (reference sequence). This CDR3 has 12 amino acids. The CDR3 loop reads CASSYIYNEQFF. The CDR3 nucleotides are TGTGCCAGCAGCTACATATACAATGAGCAGTTCTTC.

The chain combines TRBV30 with TRBJ2-3; TRBD1 agrees at 9 bases. From germline, CDR1 is GTSNPN and CDR2 SVGIG (reference sequence). CDR3 length: 14 residues. J was trimmed by 7 bases and V by 1 base; bases with no gene match: 6. The CDR3 DNA reads TGTGCCTGGAGTGAGGGACAGGGTGTATATACGCAGTATTTT. This sequence encodes CAWSEGQGVYTQYF.

This clone was detected only a few times. The chain joins TRBV5-4 to TRBJ2-1; D not certain. Trimming took 0 bases from V and 6 from J, leaving 10 bases between them. CDR1 and CDR2 from the germline V gene are SGHNT and YYREEE (reference sequence). This CDR3 has 14 amino acids. CDR3 DNA sequence: TGTGCCAGCAGCTTGGAGGTTAGTTCCAATGAGCAGTTCTTC. Translating it yields CASSLEVSSNEQFF.

J is TRBJ2-3 and V is TRBV4-3; D remains ambiguous. Germline-derived CDR1 and CDR2 are LGHNA and YSLEER. This CDR3 is built from 16 residues. Trimming stripped 4 bases from V and 5 bases from J, with 19 bases between. CDR3 in DNA: TGCGCCAGCAGCCCGGATGTAAGGTCCTTGAGAGATACGCAGTATTTT. Translating it yields CASSPDVRSLRDTQYF.

This clone was seen just once. This sequence joins TRBV27 and TRBJ1-1; D possibly corresponds to TRBD1 (6 bases). CDR3 size: 15 residues. Germline CDR1 MNHEY, CDR2 SMNVEV (reference sequence). Trimming left V 4 bases short and J 1 base short, with 13 bases between. CDR3: CASSSRGSGNTEAFF. As DNA, the CDR3 is TGTGCCAGCAGTTCCAGGGGCTCTGGGAACACTGAAGCTTTCTTT.